This T cell receptor (beta chain) was observed in a study of PD-1 blockade in classical Hodgkin lymphoma. Study as a whole: On a schedule of every 2 weeks, patients received nivolumab 3 mg/kg intravenously. Study findings and constraints: The study reported lower baseline TCR diversity in newly diagnosed patients than in healthy donors.

TCRdb's copy holds only in-frame clones and misses some; the assay was immunoSEQ multiplex PCR. This table has roughly 100,000 clones, around nine tenths appearing once. This clone appeared a few times. Antigen unknown. Time point denoted: cycle 4 day 1 (C4D1), after less than 7 weeks of nivolumab. After autologous stem cell transplantation all patients relapsed, and prior brentuximab vedotin exposure differed between cohorts. The CDR3 runs 11 residues. V was shortened by 8 bases and J by 4 bases, with 8 bases between the two germline ends. The germline gives CDR1 LNHDA, CDR2 SQIVND (reference sequence).

The specimen was peripheral blood mononuclear cells (PBMCs), collected before the fourth cycle of nivolumab. This sequence was found in a human donor with classical Hodgkin lymphoma. The chain is built from TRBV19 and TRBJ1-1; D remains ambiguous. The CDR3 nucleotides read TGTGCCAGTGGTTTCGGCACTGAAGCTTTCTTT. This translates into CASGFGTEAFF.